The present T cell receptor (beta chain) was sequenced within a study of blood T cell repertoires in COVID-19. Looking at the study overall: PBMCs, B-cell-depleted T cells, or T cells were the source of the cDNA or gDNA that made up the material.

CDR1 is SNHLY and CDR2 is FYNNEI in the germline V gene. V lost 4 bases to trimming and J lost 4 bases; unmatched junction nucleotides: 7. This CDR3 is 15 amino acids long. The data were produced by immunoSEQ multiplex PCR, yet TCRdb's version contains in-frame clones alone and is incomplete. The sample lists hundreds of thousands of clones, more than 60% occurring once. The chain carries TRBV2 and TRBJ1-2; 9 bases fit TRBD1. The sample was peripheral blood. The clonotype originates from a woman in her thirties or forties with active or convalescent COVID-19. Written as DNA, the CDR3 is TGTGCCAGCAGTGGGGGGACAGGGAATTTCTATGGCTACACCTTC. It translates to CASSGGTGNFYGYTF. Combining the CDR3 with reference TRBV2 and TRBJ1-2 gives the whole variable domain EPEVTQTPSHQVTQMGQEVILRCVPISNHLYFYWYRQILGQKVEFLVSFYNNEISEKSEIFDDQFSVERPDGSNFTLKIRSTKLEDSAMYFCASSGGTGNFYGYTFGSGTRLTVV.